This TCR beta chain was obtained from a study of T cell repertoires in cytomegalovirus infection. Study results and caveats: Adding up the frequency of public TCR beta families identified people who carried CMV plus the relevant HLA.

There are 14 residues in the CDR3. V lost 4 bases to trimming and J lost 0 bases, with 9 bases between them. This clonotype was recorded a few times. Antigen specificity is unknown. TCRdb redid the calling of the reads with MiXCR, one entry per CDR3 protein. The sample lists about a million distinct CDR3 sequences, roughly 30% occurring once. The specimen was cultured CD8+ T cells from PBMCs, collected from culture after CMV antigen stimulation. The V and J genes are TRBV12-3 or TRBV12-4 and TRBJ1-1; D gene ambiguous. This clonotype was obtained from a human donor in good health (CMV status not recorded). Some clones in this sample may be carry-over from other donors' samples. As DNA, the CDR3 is TGTGCCAGCAGTTCCTTACAGATGAACACTGAAGCTTTCTTT. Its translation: CASSSLQMNTEAFF.